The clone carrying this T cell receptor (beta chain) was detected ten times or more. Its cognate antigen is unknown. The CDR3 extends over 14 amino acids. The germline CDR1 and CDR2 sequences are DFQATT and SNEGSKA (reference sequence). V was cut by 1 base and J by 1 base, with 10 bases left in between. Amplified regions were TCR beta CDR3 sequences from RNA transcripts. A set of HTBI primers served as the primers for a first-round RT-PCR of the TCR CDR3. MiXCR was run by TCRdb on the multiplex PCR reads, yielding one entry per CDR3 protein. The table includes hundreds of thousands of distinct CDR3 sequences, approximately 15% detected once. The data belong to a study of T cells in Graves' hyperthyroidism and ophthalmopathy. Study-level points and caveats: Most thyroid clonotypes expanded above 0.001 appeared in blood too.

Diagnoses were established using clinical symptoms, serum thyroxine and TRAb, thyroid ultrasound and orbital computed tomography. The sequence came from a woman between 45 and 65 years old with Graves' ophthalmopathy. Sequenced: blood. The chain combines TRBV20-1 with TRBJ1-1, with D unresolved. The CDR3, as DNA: TGCAGTGCTAGAGGCGATTTACGGAACACTGAAGCTTTCTTT. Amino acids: CSARGDLRNTEAFF.